A single sample is the source of the 20 T cell receptor beta chains below, sequenced in a study of CD8 T cells in Susac syndrome. cDNA came from approximately 0.5 to 1 ug RNA primed by random hexamers. TCRdb reprocessed the immunoSEQ multiplex PCR reads via MiXCR and lists one record per CDR3 protein. The sample holds more than 80,000 distinct CDR3 sequences; approximately 95% are singletons and the top ten take around 0.38%. Input material: CD8+ T cells from PBMCs. These receptors were taken from a human donor with Susac syndrome.

This sequence joins TRBV5-1 and TRBJ2-5; perhaps D is TRBD1 or TRBD2 (5 bases each). The CDR3 contains 14 residues. Germline V gives CDR1 SGHRS, CDR2 YFSETQ. V was clipped by 1 base and J by 2 bases, with 9 bases between them. The CDR3 sequence: CASSLRGPQETQYF. As DNA, the CDR3 is TGCGCCAGCAGCTTGAGGGGACCACAAGAGACCCAGTACTTC.

The chain links TRBV24-1 to TRBJ2-1; D unclear. This CDR3 comprises 13 residues. Trimming removed 5 bases at V and 2 bases at J, with 6 bases between. Germline V CDR1 and CDR2: KGHDR, SFDVKD. The CDR3 protein is CATSGMPYNEQFF. CDR3 nucleotides: TGTGCCACCAGTGGGATGCCCTACAATGAGCAGTTCTTC.

The V call is TRBV5-4, the J call TRBJ2-1, with TRBD2 matching over 12 bases. Germline trimming cut 3 bases from V and 6 bases from J; bases unmatched to any gene: 4. The CDR3 is 15 amino acids. CDR1 and CDR2 (germline): SGHNT, YYREEE (reference sequence). The CDR3 DNA sequence: TGTGCCAGCAGCTACCTAGCGGGGGGGCCCAATGAGCAGTTCTTC. It specifies CASSYLAGGPNEQFF.

This rearrangement joins TRBV7-9 to TRBJ2-1; a weak D match, TRBD2 (8 bases). The germline CDR1 and CDR2 sequences are SEHNR and FQNEAQ (reference sequence). This CDR3 is built from 15 residues. The V end lost 6 bases, the J end lost 6 bases, and 18 bases lay between the germline ends. For the CDR3, the DNA is TGTGCCAGCAGTCCGGGAGGGGGCGTTAGCAATGAGCAGTTCTTC. Amino acid sequence: CASSPGGGVSNEQFF.

The V call is TRBV9, the J call TRBJ1-5, with TRBD1 as a possible D gene (6 bases). Trimming cost V 0 bases and J 0 bases, with 7 bases left between them. From germline, CDR1 is SGDLS and CDR2 YYNGEE. The length of the CDR3 is 15 residues. The CDR3 sequence is CASSVEGDSNQPQHF. CDR3 nucleotides: TGTGCCAGCAGCGTAGAGGGGGATAGCAATCAGCCCCAGCATTTT.

V and J are TRBV24-1 and TRBJ2-1, with D tentatively TRBD1 (5 bases). Germline V lookup: CDR1 KGHDR, CDR2 SFDVKD. V shed 6 bases and J shed 10 bases, with 9 bases lying between them. The CDR3 has 11 amino acids. For the CDR3, the DNA is TGTGCCACCAGTCATAGACAGGAGCAGTTCTTC. Protein sequence: CATSHRQEQFF.

The chain combines TRBV7-2 with TRBJ1-4; unclear D gene. Germline CDR1 reads SGHTA; CDR2 reads FQGNSA. The CDR3 totals 14 residues. Trimming took off 1 base at V and 0 bases at J, with 3 bases between the two ends. The CDR3 loop reads CASSLVPTNEKLFF. The CDR3 nucleotides read TGTGCCAGCAGCTTAGTACCAACTAATGAAAAACTGTTTTTT.

The V call is TRBV13, the J call TRBJ2-7; 10 bases match TRBD2. The CDR3 contains 14 residues. The V gene's germline CDR1 is PRHDT and CDR2 FYEKMQ (reference sequence). The V segment lost 5 bases and the J segment 6 bases; nucleotides outside the gene matches: 7. The CDR3 DNA sequence: TGTGCCAGCAGCCCCCAGCGGGGGGGCCGCGAGCAGTACTTC. As protein: CASSPQRGGREQYF.

The chain is built from TRBV25-1 and TRBJ1-1; D is unclear. V was cut by 0 bases and J by 7 bases, with 6 bases left in between. The CDR3 totals 12 residues. Germline loops: CDR1 MGHDK, CDR2 SYGVNS. CDR3 region: CASSEYGVEAFF. The CDR3 DNA reads as TGTGCCAGCAGTGAATACGGAGTTGAAGCTTTCTTT. Full variable domain (missing parts from reference TRBV25-1 and TRBJ1-1): EADIYQTPRYLVIGTGKKITLECSQTMGHDKMYWYQQDPGMELHLIHYSYGVNSTEKGDLSSESTVSRIRTEHFPLTLESARPSHTSQYLCASSEYGVEAFFGQGTRLTVV.

This clonotype appeared a single time. The V call is TRBV14, the J call TRBJ2-1; TRBD2 agrees at 8 bases. Trimming at V came to 3 bases and at J to 8 bases, leaving 9 bases not matched to a gene. The CDR3 has 15 amino acids. CDR1 and CDR2 from the germline V gene are SGHDN and FVKESK. The CDR3 reads CASSQITGTSDEQFF. Here the CDR3 DNA reads TGTGCCAGCAGCCAGATAACCGGGACTAGTGATGAGCAGTTCTTC.

The rearrangement joins TRBV3-1 to TRBJ2-1; 7 bases map to TRBD1. V lost 5 bases to trimming and J lost 4 bases; unmatched junction nucleotides: 8. Germline V gives CDR1 LGHDT, CDR2 YNNKEL (reference sequence). The CDR3 runs 15 residues. CDR3 in DNA: TGTGCCAGCAGCGCTTACAGGGGCCGTTACAATGAGCAGTTCTTC. It encodes CASSAYRGRYNEQFF.

The V call is TRBV20-1, the J call TRBJ1-2; D call uncertain. Trimming cost V 0 bases and J 3 bases, with 8 bases left between them. This CDR3 spans 13 amino acids. CDR1 DFQATT and CDR2 SNEGSKA come from the germline V gene (reference sequence). The CDR3: CSAREGQHYGYTF. DNA for the CDR3: TGCAGTGCTAGAGAAGGTCAGCACTATGGCTACACCTTC.

The DNA for the CDR3 is TGTGCCAGCAGTGATGGGGGACAGGGACCTAACTATGGCTACACCTTC. It is translated as CASSDGGQGPNYGYTF. This sequence joins TRBV2 and TRBJ1-2; 9 nucleotides line up with TRBD1. CDR1 is SNHLY, CDR2 FYNNEI, per germline. CDR3 length: 16 amino acids. The ends lost 3 bases at V and 0 bases at J; junction bases unmatched: 5.

This chain connects TRBV25-1 to TRBJ1-1; TRBD1 is a possible D gene (5 bases). The ends were cut back, 1 base at V and 2 bases at J, with 8 bases in the middle. The length of the CDR3 is 14 residues. Per the germline V gene, CDR1 is MGHDK and CDR2 is SYGVNS. CDR3 residues: CASSEWGGNTEAFF. The CDR3 DNA reads TGTGCCAGCAGTGAATGGGGGGGTAACACTGAAGCTTTCTTT.

The rearrangement links TRBV20-1 to TRBJ1-1; D remains unclear. Trimming pared 6 bases from V and 4 bases from J, leaving 15 bases between. The CDR3 is 13 residues long. CDR1 is DFQATT, CDR2 SNEGSKA, per germline (reference sequence). CDR3 region: CSARNDLGTEAFF. The CDR3 DNA sequence: TGCAGTGCCAGGAATGATCTTGGCACTGAAGCTTTCTTT.

This chain connects TRBV4-2 to TRBJ2-1; TRBD2 matches 9 bases. CDR1 and CDR2 from the germline V gene are LGHNA and YNFKEQ. There are 15 residues in the CDR3. V was clipped by 4 bases and J by 4 bases; unmatched bases: 5. The CDR3: CASSPSGGQYNEQFF. In nucleotides, the CDR3 is TGTGCCAGCAGCCCAAGCGGGGGGCAATACAATGAGCAGTTCTTC.

The genes are TRBV20-1 and TRBJ2-7; D could derive from TRBD1 or TRBD2 (6 bases each). Per the germline V gene, CDR1 is DFQATT and CDR2 is SNEGSKA (reference sequence). The CDR3 is made up of 15 amino acids. The V end was cut by 5 bases, the J end by 0 bases, with 17 bases between. The CDR3 sequence is CSAPSGGMFSYEQYF. CDR3 DNA: TGCAGTGCTCCGTCCGGGGGCATGTTCTCCTACGAGCAGTACTTC.

This chain connects TRBV5-1 to TRBJ1-2; TRBD1 matches 7 bases. Germline-derived CDR1 and CDR2 are SGHRS and YFSETQ. The V gene end was trimmed by 5 bases and the J gene end by 4 bases; junction bases not matched to a gene: 17. This CDR3 is 17 amino acids long. CDR3 sequence reads: CASRVFTGQQDLYGYTF. The CDR3 nucleotides read TGCGCCAGCAGGGTTTTCACGGGACAGCAAGACCTCTATGGCTACACCTTC.

The count of this clonotype is one. The V and J genes are TRBV13 and TRBJ1-5; 7 bases agree with TRBD1. V lost 4 bases, J lost 7 bases, and 7 bases stayed unmatched. CDR1 is PRHDT, CDR2 FYEKMQ, per germline (reference sequence). The CDR3 is 14 residues long. CDR3 coding DNA: TGTGCCAGCAGCTCAAGGGGGCCGGGGCAGCCCCAGCATTTT. It yields the protein CASSSRGPGQPQHF.

The chain has TRBV9 and TRBJ2-5; D call uncertain. Germline V gene sequence: CDR1 SGDLS, CDR2 YYNGEE. This CDR3 spans 14 amino acids. With 0 bases removed from V and 5 bases from J, the gap between germline ends came to 11 bases. DNA of the CDR3: TGTGCCAGCAGCGTAGCCGCATCCGTCGAGACCCAGTACTTC. It yields the protein CASSVAASVETQYF. Variable domain in full (rest from reference TRBV9 and TRBJ2-5): DSGVTQTPKHLITATGQRVTLRCSPRSGDLSVYWYQQSLDQGLQFLIQYYNGEERAKGNILERFSAQQFPDLHSELNLSSLELGDSALYFCASSVAASVETQYFGPGTRLLVL.